Listed below are T cell receptor beta chains from one sample, sequenced in a study of T cells in Graves' hyperthyroidism and ophthalmopathy. Each CDR3 protein gets one entry after TCRdb re-called the multiplex PCR reads with MiXCR. The sample yields roughly 640,000 distinct CDR3 sequences, about 16% seen once. The sequencing input was blood. The source of these receptors is a woman in her forties with Graves' ophthalmopathy. Each CDR3 is given with its conserved first and last residue. D genes are given only for firm matches. For some rows the clone size is stated as once, few or many, or as a class when expanded; others skip it.

j_call v_call d_call clone_size cdr3_nt cdr3_aa
TRBJ2-7 TRBV20-1 NA many TGCAGTGCTAGGTACAGCAGCTCCTACGAGCAGTACTTC CSARYSSSYEQYF
TRBJ2-1 TRBV9 TRBD2 NA TGTGCCAGCAGCGTCGCCCCTAGCGGCCACAATGAGCAGTTCTTC CASSVAPSGHNEQFF
TRBJ2-7 TRBV12-3/TRBV12-4 TRBD2 many TGTGCCAGCAGTTTGAATATCCAGGGACTAGCGGGAGGGTGGTACGAGCAGTACTTC CASSLNIQGLAGGWYEQYF
TRBJ1-6 TRBV3-1 NA few TGTGCCAGCAGTACGACAGGAGGTGATTCACCCCTCCACTTT CASSTTGGDSPLHF
TRBJ1-2 TRBV6-1 NA many TGTGCCAGCAGTGAACACAGGGAGAGAGGCTACACCTTC CASSEHRERGYTF
TRBJ2-4 TRBV6-2/TRBV6-3 TRBD1 NA TGTGCCAGCAGTTACCAAACAGGGGTGGACATTCAGTACTTC CASSYQTGVDIQYF
TRBJ2-3 TRBV29-1 NA NA TGCAGCGTCGTTGTAAGCACAGATACGCAGTATTTT CSVVVSTDTQYF
TRBJ2-7 TRBV5-4 TRBD1 NA TGTGCCAGCAGCTTGGAGCCGGGACAGAAATCCTACGAGCAGTACTTC CASSLEPGQKSYEQYF
TRBJ2-1 TRBV5-1 NA few TGCGCCAGCAGCTTGTCTTGGGGATCCTACAATGAGCAGTTCTTC CASSLSWGSYNEQFF
TRBJ1-5 TRBV20-1 TRBD1 many TGCAGTGCTACCGAGGGCAACAGGGGACGGTTGAATCAGCCCCAGCATTTT CSATEGNRGRLNQPQHF
TRBJ1-6 TRBV28 NA many TGTGCCAGCAGTCAAGTACAGGGTTGGCGTCTTGGTTCACCCCTCCACTTT CASSQVQGWRLGSPLHF
TRBJ2-7 TRBV30 TRBD1 NA TGTGCCTCCCTGAGAACAGGGGCTTACGAGCAGTACTTC CASLRTGAYEQYF
TRBJ2-3 TRBV10-2 NA few TGCGCCAGCAGGCGAGCGGGAGATACGCAGTATTTT CASRRAGDTQYF
TRBJ2-7 TRBV4-2 NA few TGTGCCAGCAGCTCCTCCCCATCGAGCTACGAGCAGTACTTC CASSSSPSSYEQYF
TRBJ2-1 TRBV7-9 TRBD2 few TGTGCCAGCACGGGGCGGGAGTCGGATGAGCAGTTCTTC CASTGRESDEQFF
TRBJ1-1 TRBV6-4 NA NA TGTGCCAGCAGCGCCGAAAGGGGCACTGAAGCTTTCTTT CASSAERGTEAFF
TRBJ1-2 TRBV11-2 NA NA TGTGCCAGCAGCCAAGTAGGAGACAGCTATGGCTACACCTTC CASSQVGDSYGYTF
TRBJ2-2 TRBV30 NA NA TGTGCCTGGAGTATCATGAACACCGGGGAGCTGTTTTTT CAWSIMNTGELFF
TRBJ2-1 TRBV4-1 NA few TGCGCCAGCAGCCGGAACCTGCAGGGGGGATACAATGAGCAGTTCTTC CASSRNLQGGYNEQFF
TRBJ1-2 TRBV7-2 NA few TGTGCCAGCAGCTTACCCTGGACAGAAACTCCTAACTATGGCTACACCTTC CASSLPWTETPNYGYTF
TRBJ1-2 TRBV2 NA many TGTGCCAGCAGCGACAACAGGGTCAACTATGGCTACACCTTC CASSDNRVNYGYTF
TRBJ2-2 TRBV2 NA many TGTGCCAGCAGTCGTCCAGGGGGGATCGGGGAGCTGTTTTTT CASSRPGGIGELFF
TRBJ2-3 TRBV5-1 TRBD1 NA TGCGCCAGCATGGGACAGGGTTTCAAAGATACGCAGTATTTT CASMGQGFKDTQYF